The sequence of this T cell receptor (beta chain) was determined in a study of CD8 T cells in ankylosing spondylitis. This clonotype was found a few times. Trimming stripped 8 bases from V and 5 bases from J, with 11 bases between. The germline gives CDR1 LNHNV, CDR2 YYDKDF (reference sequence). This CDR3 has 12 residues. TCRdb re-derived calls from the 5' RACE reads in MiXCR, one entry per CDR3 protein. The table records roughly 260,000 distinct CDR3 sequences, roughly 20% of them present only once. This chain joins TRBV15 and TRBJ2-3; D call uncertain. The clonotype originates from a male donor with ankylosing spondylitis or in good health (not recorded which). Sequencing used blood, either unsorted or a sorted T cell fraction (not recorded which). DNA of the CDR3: TGTGCCACCGGAGAGTTAGAAGATACGCAGTATTTT. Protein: CATGELEDTQYF.